This T cell receptor beta chain was found in a study of blood T cell repertoires in COVID-19. Turning to the study itself: Sources were T cells, B-cell-depleted T cells, or PBMCs; the material itself was cDNA or gDNA.

The table came from immunoSEQ multiplex PCR; TCRdb's copy has only in-frame clones and leaves some out. This repertoire shows about 79,000 clones, 80% to 90% found once; its top ten account for around 14%. There are 16 residues in the CDR3. V was clipped by 5 bases and J by 7 bases; unmatched bases: 9. Germline V gene lookup returns CDR1 SEHNR and CDR2 FQNEAQ (reference sequence). The sample comprised peripheral blood. This receptor was identified in a man aged 70-80 years with active or convalescent COVID-19. J is TRBJ1-4 and V is TRBV7-9; 11 bases are a match to TRBD1. The CDR3 bases are TGTGCCAGCAGCAAACCGTGGACAGGGGGCCCTGAAAAACTGTTTTTT. Translating it yields CASSKPWTGGPEKLFF.